What follows are 6 T cell receptor beta chains derived from one specimen sequenced in a study of regulatory T cells in long-lasting Graves disease. Indicated time point: persistent/refractory GD, antithyroid drugs over 5 years with positive TRAb. Extracted PBMC RNA gave rise to the TCR library. CDR3 regions were amplified by Arm-PCR using iRepertoire HTBI primers to build TCR beta libraries. TCRdb re-derived calls from the multiplex PCR reads in MiXCR, one entry per CDR3 protein. The sample lists roughly 300,000 distinct CDR3 sequences, 20% to 25% occurring once. This sample comprised peripheral blood mononuclear cells (PBMCs), obtained when the disease was refractory, from a patient treated with antithyroid drugs. The receptors shown here come from a female donor with Graves disease.

This clonotype was recorded at least ten times. In DNA, the CDR3 is TGTGCCAGCAGTCTAGCGGGAGGGCCCAGGTTAGATACGCAGTATTTT. Amino acids: CASSLAGGPRLDTQYF. The chain carries TRBV28 and TRBJ2-3; 12 bases match TRBD2. The CDR3 consists of 16 residues. V shed 5 bases and J 5 bases; nucleotides not matched to a gene: 8. Germline CDR1 and CDR2: MDHEN and SYDVKM.

This clonotype was seen only a few times. One end of the junction is discordant with germline, which a read error may explain. The V gene is TRBV29-1, the J gene TRBJ2-7; the match to TRBD1 covers 9 bases. The CDR3 is 14 amino acids. CDR1 and CDR2 from the germline V gene are SQVTM and ANQGSEA. CDR3 residues: CIVVYGTGNYEQYF. CDR3 in DNA: TGCATCGTTGTTTACGGGACAGGGAACTACGAGCAGTACTTC.

The rearrangement links TRBV10-3 to TRBJ2-2; D is uncertain. The germline V gene encodes CDR1 ENHRY and CDR2 SYGVKD. The CDR3 extends over 12 amino acids. V was trimmed by 3 bases and J by 6 bases, leaving 5 bases between them. The CDR3 is CAISEVAGELFF. The CDR3 DNA is TGTGCCATCAGTGAAGTGGCCGGGGAGCTGTTTTTT.

Regarding this clonotype: It may be a read error: a sequence one base away is much more abundant. The V and J genes are TRBV28 and TRBJ2-2; D is perhaps TRBD1 (6 bases). Germline lookup yields CDR1 MDHEN and CDR2 SYDVKM. The CDR3 spans 16 residues. The CDR3 nucleotides are TGTGGCAGCAGTTTCCCGTACAGGGCGAACACCGGGGAGCTGTTTTTT. This gives the protein CGSSFPYRANTGELFF.

This clonotype was found many times. Written as DNA, the CDR3 is TGCGCCAGCAGCCCGAGACAGAGCTATGGCTACACCTTC. Its protein is CASSPRQSYGYTF. The genes are TRBV5-1 and TRBJ1-2; TRBD1 is a possible D gene (5 bases). Per germline, CDR1 SGHRS and CDR2 YFSETQ. V was cut by 4 bases and J by 4 bases, with 11 bases left in between. This CDR3 spans 13 amino acids.

There are a few counts of this clonotype. CDR3: CSVIDRGQTQYF. The CDR3, as DNA: TGCAGCGTGATCGACAGGGGGCAGACCCAGTACTTC. The chain is built from TRBV29-1 and TRBJ2-5; TRBD1 matches 10 bases. V trimming: 6 bases; J trimming: 6 bases; junction bases outside the gene matches: 4. Germline V gene data show CDR1 as SQVTM and CDR2 as ANQGSEA. The CDR3 is 12 amino acids.